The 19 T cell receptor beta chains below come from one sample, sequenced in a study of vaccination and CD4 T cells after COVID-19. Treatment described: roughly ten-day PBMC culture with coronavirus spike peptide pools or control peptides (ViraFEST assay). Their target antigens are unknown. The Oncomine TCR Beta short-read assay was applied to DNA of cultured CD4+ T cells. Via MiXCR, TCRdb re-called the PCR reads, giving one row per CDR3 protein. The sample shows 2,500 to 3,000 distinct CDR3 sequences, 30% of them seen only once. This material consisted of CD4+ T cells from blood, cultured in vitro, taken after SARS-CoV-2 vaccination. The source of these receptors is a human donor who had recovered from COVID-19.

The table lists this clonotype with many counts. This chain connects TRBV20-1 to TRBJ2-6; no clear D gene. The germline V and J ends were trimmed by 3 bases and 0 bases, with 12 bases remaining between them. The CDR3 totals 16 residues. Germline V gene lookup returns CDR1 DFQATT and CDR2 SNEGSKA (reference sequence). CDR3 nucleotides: TGCAGTGCTAGCCTCGCGTCGAGCTCTGGGGCCAACGTCCTGACTTTC. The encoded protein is CSASLASSSGANVLTF.

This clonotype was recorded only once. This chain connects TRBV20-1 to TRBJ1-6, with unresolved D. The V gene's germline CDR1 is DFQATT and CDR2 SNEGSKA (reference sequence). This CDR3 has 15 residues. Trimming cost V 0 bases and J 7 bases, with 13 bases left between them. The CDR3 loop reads CSARDRRSLNSPLHF. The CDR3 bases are TGCAGTGCTAGAGATCGGAGGAGTCTAAATTCACCCCTCCACTTT.

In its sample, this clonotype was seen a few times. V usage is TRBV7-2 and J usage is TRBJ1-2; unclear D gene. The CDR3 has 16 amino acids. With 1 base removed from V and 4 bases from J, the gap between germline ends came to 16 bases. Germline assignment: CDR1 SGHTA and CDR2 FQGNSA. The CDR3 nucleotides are TGTGCCAGCAGCTTAGACCCCCGGGGATTCGGCTATGGCTACACCTTC. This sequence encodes CASSLDPRGFGYGYTF.

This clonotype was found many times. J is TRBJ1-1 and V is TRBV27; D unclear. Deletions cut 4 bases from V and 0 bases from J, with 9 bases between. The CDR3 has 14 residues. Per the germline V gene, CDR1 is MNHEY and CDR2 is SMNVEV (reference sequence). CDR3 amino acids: CASSSYTLNTEAFF. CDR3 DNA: TGTGCCAGCAGTTCGTACACCCTGAACACTGAAGCTTTCTTT.

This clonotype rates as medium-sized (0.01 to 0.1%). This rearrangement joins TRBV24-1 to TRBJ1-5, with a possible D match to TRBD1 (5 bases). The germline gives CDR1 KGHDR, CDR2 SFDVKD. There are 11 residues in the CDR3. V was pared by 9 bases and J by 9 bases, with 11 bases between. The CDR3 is CATQGEGPQHF. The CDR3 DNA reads TGTGCCACCCAGGGTGAGGGGCCCCAGCATTTT.

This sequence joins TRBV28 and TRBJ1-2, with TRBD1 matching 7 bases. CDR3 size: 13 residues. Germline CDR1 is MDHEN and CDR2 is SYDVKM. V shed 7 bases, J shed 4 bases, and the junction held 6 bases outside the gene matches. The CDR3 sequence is CASTRDRTYGYTF. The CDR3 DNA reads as TGTGCCAGCACTCGGGACAGAACCTATGGCTACACCTTC.

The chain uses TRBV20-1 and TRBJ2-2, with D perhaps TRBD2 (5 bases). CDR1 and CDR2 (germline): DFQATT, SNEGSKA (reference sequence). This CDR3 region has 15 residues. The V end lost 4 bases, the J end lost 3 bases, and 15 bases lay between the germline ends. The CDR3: CSAKKDSADTGELFF. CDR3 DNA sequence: TGCAGTGCTAAGAAGGACTCCGCAGACACCGGGGAGCTGTTTTTT.

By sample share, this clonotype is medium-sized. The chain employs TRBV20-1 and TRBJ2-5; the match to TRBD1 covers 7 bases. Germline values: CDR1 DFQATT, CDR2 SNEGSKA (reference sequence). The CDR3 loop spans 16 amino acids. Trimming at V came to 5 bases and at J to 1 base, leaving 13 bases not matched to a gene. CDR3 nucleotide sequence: TGCAGTGCTCCCCCGACAGGGCGAAAGGTCCAAGAGACCCAGTACTTC. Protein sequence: CSAPPTGRKVQETQYF.

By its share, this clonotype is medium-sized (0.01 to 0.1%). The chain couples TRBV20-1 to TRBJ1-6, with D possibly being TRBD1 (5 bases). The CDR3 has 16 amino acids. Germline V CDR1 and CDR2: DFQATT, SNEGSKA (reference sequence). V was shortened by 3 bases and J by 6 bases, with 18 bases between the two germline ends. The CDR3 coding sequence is TGCAGTGCTAGTCCCGCCTGGTCGGGGGGTAATTCACCCCTCCACTTT. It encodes CSASPAWSGGNSPLHF.

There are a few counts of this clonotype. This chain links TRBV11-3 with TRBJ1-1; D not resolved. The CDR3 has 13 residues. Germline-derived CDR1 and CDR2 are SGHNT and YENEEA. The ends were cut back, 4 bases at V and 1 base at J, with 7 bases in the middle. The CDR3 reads CASSSGGNTEAFF. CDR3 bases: TGTGCCAGCAGCTCAGGTGGGAACACTGAAGCTTTCTTT. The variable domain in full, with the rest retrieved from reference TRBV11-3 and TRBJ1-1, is EAGVVQSPRYKIIEKKQPVAFWCNPISGHNTLYWYLQNLGQGPELLIRYENEEAVDDSQLPKDRFSAERLKGVDSTLKIQPAELGDSAVYLCASSSGGNTEAFFGQGTRLTVV.

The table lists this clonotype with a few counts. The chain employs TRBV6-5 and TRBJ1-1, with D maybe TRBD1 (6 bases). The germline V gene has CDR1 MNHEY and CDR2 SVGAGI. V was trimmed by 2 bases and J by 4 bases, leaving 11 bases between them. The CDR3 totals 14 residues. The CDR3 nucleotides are TGTGCCAGCAGTTACGACCAGGGGAGCACTGAAGCTTTCTTT. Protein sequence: CASSYDQGSTEAFF.

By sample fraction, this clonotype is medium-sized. CDR3 nucleotides: TGCAGTGCTAGACTGGAGGGGGGGCCCAACTACGAGCAGTACTTC. It yields the protein CSARLEGGPNYEQYF. The chain joins TRBV20-1 to TRBJ2-7, with a possible D match to TRBD2 (7 bases). Germline loops: CDR1 DFQATT, CDR2 SNEGSKA (reference sequence). The CDR3 contains 15 residues. V lost 2 bases to trimming and J lost 3 bases, with 17 bases between them.

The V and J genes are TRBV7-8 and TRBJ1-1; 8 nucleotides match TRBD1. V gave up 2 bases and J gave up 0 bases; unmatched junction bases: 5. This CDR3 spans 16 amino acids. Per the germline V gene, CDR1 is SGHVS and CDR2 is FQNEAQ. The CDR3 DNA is TGTGCCAGCAGCTTAATGTCAGGGGGCCTGAACACTGAAGCTTTCTTT. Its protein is CASSLMSGGLNTEAFF.

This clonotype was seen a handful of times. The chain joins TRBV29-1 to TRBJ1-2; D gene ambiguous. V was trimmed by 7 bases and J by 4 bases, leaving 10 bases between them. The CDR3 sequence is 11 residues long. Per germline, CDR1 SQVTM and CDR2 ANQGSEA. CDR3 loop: CSGVRAYGYTF. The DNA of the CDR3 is TGCAGCGGGGTGCGGGCCTATGGCTACACCTTC.

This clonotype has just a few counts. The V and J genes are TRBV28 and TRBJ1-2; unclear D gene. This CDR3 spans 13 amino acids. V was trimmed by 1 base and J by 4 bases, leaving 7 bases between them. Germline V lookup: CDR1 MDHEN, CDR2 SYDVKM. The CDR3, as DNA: TGTGCCAGCAGTTTATTAACAGCCTATGGCTACACCTTC. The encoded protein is CASSLLTAYGYTF.

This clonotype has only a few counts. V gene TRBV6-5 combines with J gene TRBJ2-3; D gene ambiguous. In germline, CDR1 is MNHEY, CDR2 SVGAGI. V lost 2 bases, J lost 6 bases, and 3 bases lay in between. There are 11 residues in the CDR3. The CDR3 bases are TGTGCCAGCAGTTACGAGGATACGCAGTATTTT. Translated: CASSYEDTQYF.

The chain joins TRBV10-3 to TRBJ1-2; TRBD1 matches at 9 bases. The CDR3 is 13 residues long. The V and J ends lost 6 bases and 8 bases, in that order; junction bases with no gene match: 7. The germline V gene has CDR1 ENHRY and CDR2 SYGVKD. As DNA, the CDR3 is TGTGCCATCAGGGACAGGGGATCCGGAGGCTACACCTTC. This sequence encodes CAIRDRGSGGYTF.

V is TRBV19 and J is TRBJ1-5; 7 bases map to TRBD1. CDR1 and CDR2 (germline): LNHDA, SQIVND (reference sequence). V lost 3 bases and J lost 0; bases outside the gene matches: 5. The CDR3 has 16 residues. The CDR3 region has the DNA TGTGCCAGTAGTATCCGGGACAGTATTAGCAATCAGCCCCAGCATTTT. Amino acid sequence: CASSIRDSISNQPQHF.

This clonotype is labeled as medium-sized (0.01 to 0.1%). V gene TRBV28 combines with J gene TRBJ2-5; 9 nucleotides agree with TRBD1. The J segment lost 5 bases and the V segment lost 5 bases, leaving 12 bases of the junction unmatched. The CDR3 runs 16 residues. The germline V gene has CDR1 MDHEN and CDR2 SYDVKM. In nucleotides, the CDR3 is TGTGCCAGCAGTGACCCCCTGGGGACAGGGAGGGAGACCCAGTACTTC. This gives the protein CASSDPLGTGRETQYF.